This T cell receptor beta chain was sequenced during a study of preoperative IRX-2 immunotherapy in early breast cancer. Treatment noted: preoperative locoregional IRX-2 cytokine immunotherapy. TCRdb keeps only in-frame clones here, not all; method: immunoSEQ multiplex PCR. The sample shows 20,000 to 25,000 clones, roughly 96% of them seen only once. Sample: tumor tissue, taken after IRX-2 immunotherapy. The source of this sequence is a human donor with breast cancer.

The DNA for the CDR3 is TGTGCCAGCAGCCCGGGCGTCCTAGCGGGAGACCAAGAGACCCAGTACTTC. It codes for CASSPGVLAGDQETQYF. This chain links TRBV5-5 with TRBJ2-5, with TRBD2 matching over 10 bases. J was trimmed by 0 bases and V by 4 bases; bases with no gene match: 9. The length of the CDR3 is 17 residues. The V gene's germline CDR1 is SGHKS and CDR2 YYEKEE (reference sequence).